This TCR beta chain was captured in a study of response to subunit inactivated influenza vaccine. In germline, CDR1 is DFQATT, CDR2 SNEGSKA (reference sequence). The junction had 18 bases not matched to a gene; V was cut back by 6 bases and J by 7 bases. The CDR3 length is 16 residues. This clonotype was counted between two and nine times. TCRdb redid the calling of the RT-PCR reads with MiXCR, one entry per CDR3 protein. The sample records almost 600,000 distinct CDR3 sequences, about 14% being singletons. The chain combines TRBV20-1 with TRBJ2-1, with 7 bases identical to TRBD2. The sample was PBMCs from blood, taken about 13 days after vaccination. This receptor was obtained from a man in his forties or fifties who received an inactivated influenza vaccine. The CDR3 coding sequence is TGCAGTGCCAGACCAAGGCTGGGCGGGAGAATTAATGAGCAGTTCTTC. It is translated as CSARPRLGGRINEQFF.